These 10 T cell receptor beta chains share one sample of origin, sequenced in a study of cytomegalovirus exposure and HLA in healthy donors listed by TCRdb under 2017. The library was prepared using the immunoSEQ multiplex PCR assay. The multiplex PCR relied on a mix of 60 forward primers for TCR Vbeta segments and 13 reverse primers for TCR Jbeta segments. In TCRdb, the immuneACCESS table is reduced to in-frame sequences with V and J assigned. These tables do not hold every clone; where another copy was compared, an unresolved V gene accounts for under half, and the others remain unexplained. This sample comprises about 160,000 clones, approximately 71% of them detected only once. The leading ten clones occupy about 1.3% of the sample. Sequencing was performed on PBMCs. These receptors were collected from a man between 50 and 59 years old in good health and CMV-seronegative.

This clone came up a few times. V usage is TRBV5-3 and J usage is TRBJ1-1; the match to TRBD1 covers 10 bases. TRBV5-3 is an open reading frame whose function is uncertain. V gave up 4 bases and J gave up 5 bases; unmatched junction bases: 8. CDR3 length: 15 residues. CDR3 DNA: TGTGCCAGAAGCCTGCGGGACAGGGGTGGAACTGAAGCTTTCTTT. Protein sequence: CARSLRDRGGTEAFF.

The V and J genes are TRBV10-2 and TRBJ2-1, with D tentatively TRBD2 (7 bases). V was trimmed by 4 bases and J by 4 bases, leaving 11 bases between them. The germline V gene encodes CDR1 WSHSY and CDR2 SAAADI. The CDR3 covers 14 residues. The CDR3 reads CASSVGGPYNEQFF. CDR3 in DNA: TGCGCCAGCAGTGTGGGGGGGCCGTACAATGAGCAGTTCTTC.

This clone has a handful of counts. CDR3 residues: CASSWGLSEEAFF. The DNA for the CDR3 is TGTGCCAGCAGCTGGGGACTGAGCGAAGAAGCTTTCTTT. This chain uses TRBV5-6 with TRBJ1-1; TRBD1 might be the D (5 bases). Trimming removed 3 bases from V and 8 bases from J, with 14 bases in between. The CDR3 is 13 amino acids. Germline values: CDR1 SGHDT, CDR2 YYEEEE.

The V gene is TRBV10-1, the J gene TRBJ1-2, with D unclear. V lost 3 bases and J 6 bases, leaving 14 bases between the germline ends. CDR1 is WNHNN, CDR2 SYGVQD, per germline (reference sequence). The CDR3 runs 14 residues. The CDR3 loop reads CASSESFRGDGYTF. CDR3 nucleotides: TGCGCCAGCAGTGAATCGTTTCGGGGAGATGGCTACACCTTC.

The chain carries TRBV10-3 and TRBJ2-3; 7 nucleotides agree with TRBD1. Per germline, CDR1 ENHRY and CDR2 SYGVKD. CDR3 length equals 14 residues. The J segment lost 4 bases and the V segment lost 5 bases, leaving 6 bases of the junction unmatched. CDR3 nucleotide sequence: TGTGCCATCAGTAATACAGGGGTCCCAGATACGCAGTATTTT. Residues: CAISNTGVPDTQYF.

This rearrangement joins TRBV7-8 to TRBJ2-2, with 9 bases identical to TRBD2. This CDR3 is 16 amino acids long. CDR1 is SGHVS and CDR2 is FQNEAQ in the germline V gene. J lost 0 bases, V lost 3 bases, and 2 bases had no gene match. The CDR3 spells CASSLGLASNTGELFF. CDR3 in DNA: TGTGCCAGCAGCTTGGGACTAGCCTCGAACACCGGGGAGCTGTTTTTT.

This clone was seen a few times. The same CDR3 is also encoded by other DNA sequences in this sample. The J gene is TRBJ1-5, the V gene TRBV4-3, with a tentative D call TRBD1 (5 bases). The CDR3 is made up of 14 amino acids. Deletions cut 0 bases from V and 4 bases from J, with 7 bases between. The germline CDR1 and CDR2 sequences are LGHNA and YSLEER. The CDR3 here is CASSQDRVNQPQHF. CDR3 nucleotides: TGCGCCAGCAGCCAAGACAGGGTTAATCAGCCCCAGCATTTT.

The chain employs TRBV5-1 and TRBJ1-1; 8 positions agree with TRBD1. Per the germline V gene, CDR1 is SGHRS and CDR2 is YFSETQ. This CDR3 contains 15 residues. V trimming: 2 bases; J trimming: 5 bases; junction bases outside the gene matches: 8. CDR3 sequence reads: CASSLGQGAPTEAFF. Written as DNA, the CDR3 is TGCGCCAGCAGCTTAGGGCAGGGGGCGCCTACTGAAGCTTTCTTT.

This clone has just a few counts. The rearrangement links TRBV2 to TRBJ2-1, with 12 positions matching TRBD1. This CDR3 is built from 13 residues. Germline CDR1 SNHLY, CDR2 FYNNEI. The ends lost 9 bases at V and 6 bases at J; junction bases unmatched: 3. In DNA form, the CDR3 reads TGTGCCAGTGTGGGACAGGGGGCCAATGAGCAGTTCTTC. Translating gives CASVGQGANEQFF.

This sequence joins TRBV7-7 and TRBJ1-2; D is unresolved. Germline V gives CDR1 SSHAT, CDR2 FNYEAQ (reference sequence). The length of the CDR3 is 15 residues. V dropped 2 bases and J dropped 8 bases, with 18 bases sitting between them. CDR3 sequence reads: CASSLISGASGGYTF. The CDR3 DNA reads as TGTGCCAGCAGCTTAATATCCGGCGCCTCCGGGGGCTACACCTTC.